This T cell receptor (beta chain) was sequenced during a study of CXCR3-negative and CXCR3-positive naive CD8 T cells. CDR3 length: 16 residues. Per germline, CDR1 MNHEY and CDR2 SVGEGT. This clonotype counts as medium-sized by frequency. In preparing the TRB cDNA libraries, 5' RACE with UMI labels was used. TCRdb reprocessed the 5' RACE reads and keeps a single row for each CDR3 protein, giving no DNA. This sample's table reports 3,000 to 3,500 distinct CDR3 sequences. Input material: naive CXCR3- CD8+ T cells from blood. Regarding subset: CD45RO-CCR7+CD27+CD95- naive CD8+ T cells lacking CXCR3 (TNR3-). This receptor was taken from a human donor in good health. Some clones in this sample may be carry-over from other donors' samples. The chain joins TRBV6-2 or TRBV6-3 to TRBJ2-7; lacking DNA, the TRBD2 call made by TCRdb goes unchecked. CDR3 protein: CASSSSGGPPTYEQYF.